These T cell receptor beta chains were read from a single sample in a study of T cell responses to AZD1222 COVID-19 vaccine. The table came from immunoSEQ multiplex PCR; TCRdb's copy has only in-frame clones and leaves some out. The data contain 150,000 to 200,000 clones, 75% to 95% of them singletons. The sample here was peripheral blood, taken on day 0 of AZD1222 vaccination. The receptors derive from an adult in good health. Both conserved end residues are part of each CDR3. A D gene is named only where the DNA matches it firmly. Clone size appears in some rows only: once, few, many, or a class for an expanded clone.

v_call	clone_size	d_call	j_call	cdr3_nt	cdr3_aa
TRBV3-1/TRBV3-2	once	TRBD1	TRBJ2-1	TGTGCCAGCAGCCCCGGACAGGGGAACTTCTTC	CASSPGQGNFF
TRBV29-1	.	TRBD2	TRBJ2-1	TGCAGCGTTGGACTAGCGGGAGGTGAGCAGTTCTTC	CSVGLAGGEQFF
TRBV12-3/TRBV12-4	.	.	TRBJ2-7	TGTGCCAGCAGTTTCTCAGGGCCCTACGAGCAGTACTTC	CASSFSGPYEQYF
TRBV11-3	.	TRBD1	TRBJ1-4	TGTGCCAGCAGCTTAAGACAGGGGGCAACTAATGAAAAACTGTTTTTT	CASSLRQGATNEKLFF
TRBV24-1	.	.	TRBJ2-1	TGTGCCACCAGATCCCCCCCGGATGAGCAGTTCTTC	CATRSPPDEQFF
TRBV6-5	.	.	TRBJ1-2	TGTGCCAGCACTCACACGGGGGCTGACTATGGCTACACCTTC	CASTHTGADYGYTF
TRBV7-8	.	.	TRBJ2-7	TGTGCCAGCAGCTTGGGAGGGGGCTCCTACGAGCAGTACTTC	CASSLGGGSYEQYF
TRBV5-1	.	TRBD1	TRBJ1-2	TGCGCCAGCAGCCAAGGGGACAGGGTTCCCTATGGCTACACCTTC	CASSQGDRVPYGYTF
TRBV4-3	.	.	TRBJ2-7	TGCGCCAGCAGCCAATTCACAGGCCAATCCTACGAGCAGTACTTC	CASSQFTGQSYEQYF
TRBV7-2	.	TRBD2	TRBJ2-3	TGTGCCAGCAGCTCCCGGGGTAGCGGGGGTAGCACAGATACGCAGTATTTT	CASSSRGSGGSTDTQYF
TRBV6-2/TRBV6-3	.	TRBD1	TRBJ1-5	TGTGCCAGCAGTCGGACAGGGGCCCGGGCGTATATCAGGCCCCAGCATTTT	CASSRTGARAYIRPQHF
TRBV5-5	.	.	TRBJ2-3	TGTGCCAGCAGCCGGAGACTTGCAGATACGCAGTATTTT	CASSRRLADTQYF
TRBV2	.	TRBD1	TRBJ2-7	TGTGCCAGCAGGACGACAGGGTACGAGCAGTACTTC	CASRTTGYEQYF
TRBV9	once	.	TRBJ1-5	TGTGCCAGCAGCGTAGGGGGGGGCAATCAGCCCCAGCATTTT	CASSVGGGNQPQHF
TRBV13	.	.	TRBJ2-2	TGTGCCAGCAGAACCGAGGGAAACACCGGGGAGCTGTTTTTT	CASRTEGNTGELFF
TRBV5-1	.	TRBD2	TRBJ2-3	TGCGCCAGCAGCTTGGGGAATAGCGGGAGTGGAAATACGCAGTATTTT	CASSLGNSGSGNTQYF
TRBV7-3	.	TRBD2	TRBJ2-1	TGTGCCAGCAGCCCATCTAGGACTAGCGGGAAGCCAAATGAGCAGTTCTTC	CASSPSRTSGKPNEQFF
TRBV11-2	.	.	TRBJ2-7	TGTGCCAGCAGCTTGGGCACCCCCTACGAGCAGTACTTC	CASSLGTPYEQYF
TRBV28	once	TRBD2	TRBJ2-7	TGTGCCAGCGTCCGCCGAGCGGGAGGGTTCCACGAGCAGTACTTC	CASVRRAGGFHEQYF
TRBV27	.	.	TRBJ2-1	TGTGCCAGCAGTTCCGAAGGTTTCACCTACAATGAGCAGTTCTTC	CASSSEGFTYNEQFF
TRBV5-4	.	.	TRBJ2-2	TGTGCCAGCAGCTCTTCCCTCCGGGAGTGGGTAACCGGGGAGCTGTTTTTT	CASSSSLREWVTGELFF
TRBV6-1	.	.	TRBJ2-7	TGTGCCAGCAGTGACCCCCATTTCTACGAGCAGTACTTC	CASSDPHFYEQYF
TRBV5-1	.	TRBD1	TRBJ1-5	TGCGCCAGCAGCACAAAGAGGGACAGTTATAGCAATCAGCCCCAGCATTTT	CASSTKRDSYSNQPQHF
TRBV11-2	.	.	TRBJ1-1	TGTGCCAGCAGCTTAGATAGGAACACTGAAGCTTTCTTT	CASSLDRNTEAFF
TRBV5-1	.	TRBD2	TRBJ2-7	TGCGCCAGCAGCCTCGGCGGGAGGGTCATTTACGAGCAGTACTTC	CASSLGGRVIYEQYF
TRBV9	.	TRBD1	TRBJ1-2	TGTGCCAGCAGCTCCGGGAAGAGGGGGCATTTAGGTGGCTACACCTTC	CASSSGKRGHLGGYTF
TRBV30	.	.	TRBJ1-2	TGTGCCTGGAGCCCCTTCTCCGGTGGCTACACCTTC	CAWSPFSGGYTF
TRBV2	.	.	TRBJ1-2	TGTGCCAGCAGTGAGGCGAGGGGGGGCTACACCTTC	CASSEARGGYTF
TRBV24-1	.	TRBD1	TRBJ1-5	TGTGCCACCAGCCCCGGACAGGGAAGCAATCAGCCCCAGCATTTT	CATSPGQGSNQPQHF
TRBV5-1	.	.	TRBJ1-6	TGCGCCAGCAGCTTCGGGAGTTTATATAATTCACCCCTCCACTTT	CASSFGSLYNSPLHF
TRBV12-3/TRBV12-4	.	.	TRBJ2-2	TGTGCCAGCAGGAGGCAGGAAACCGGGGAGCTGTTTTTT	CASRRQETGELFF
TRBV5-4	.	TRBD2	TRBJ2-5	TGTGCCAGCAGCCTAACTAGCGGGAGGGGGGAGACCCAGTACTTC	CASSLTSGRGETQYF
TRBV15	.	.	TRBJ2-5	TGTGCCACCAGCAGCAGGGAGGCCCAGTACTTC	CATSSREAQYF
TRBV10-1	.	.	TRBJ2-2	TGCGCCAGCACCCGGACCTTGACCGGGGAGCTGTTTTTT	CASTRTLTGELFF
TRBV15	once	TRBD2	TRBJ2-1	TGTGCCACCAGCAGGGGACGGACTAGCGGGAACAATGAGCAGTTCTTC	CATSRGRTSGNNEQFF